This T cell receptor (beta chain) was recovered during a study of cytomegalovirus exposure and HLA in healthy donors. About the study: Ancestry clustering placed more than 65% of several hundred genotyped donors in the Caucasian-associated cluster.

The CDR3 extends over 17 amino acids. Germline values: CDR1 SGHVS, CDR2 FQNEAQ. Trimming took 3 bases from V and 1 from J; bases not matched to a gene: 9. PCR used 60 Vbeta primers and 13 Jbeta primers. The data were produced by immunoSEQ multiplex PCR, yet TCRdb's version contains in-frame clones alone and is incomplete. The sample includes some 110,000 clones, 76% of them seen just once. Notes on the study in general: In a later analysis, donors in an Asian-associated ancestry cluster reportedly had fewer N-insertions in productive TCRs than the cohort mean. Reportedly, TCR beta sequences accurately predicted HLA-A and HLA-B alleles in most subjects.

Turning to this clone: Its antigen remains unidentified.

Sequenced material: PBMCs. This TCR was recovered from a man aged 40-50 years in good health and CMV-seropositive. The rearrangement links TRBV7-8 to TRBJ2-7; 10 bases map to TRBD1. Here the CDR3 reads CASSFRSPGQGSYEQYF. The CDR3 coding sequence is TGTGCCAGCAGCTTTAGATCTCCGGGACAGGGGTCCTACGAGCAGTACTTC.